This entry lists 15 T cell receptor beta chains sequenced from one sample in a study of beta chain features in type 1 diabetes. Investigators reverse transcribed all isolated RNA, so they sequenced expressed TCRB transcripts. Clones were sequenced by immunoSEQ multiplex PCR, and TCRdb holds only the in-frame ones, with some missing. The profile shows around 250,000 clones, approximately 14% of them singletons. General observations from the study: For Type 1 diabetes patients, all four CD4+ subsets carried TCRB CDR3s that were moderately but significantly shorter.

For these TCRs, the target antigens are not known. Material for sequencing was naive CD4+ T cells from blood. These receptors came from a man aged 30 to 45 with type 1 diabetes.

In its sample, this clone was seen a few times. The J gene is TRBJ1-4, the V gene TRBV21-1. TRBV21-1 is described as a pseudogene. This CDR3 has 12 amino acids. In DNA, the CDR3 is TGTGCCAGAAGGGCCCTTTGGGGAGGACTGTTTTTT. Translated: CARRALWGGLFF.

The sample holds a few counts of this clone. CDR3 nucleotide sequence: TGTGCCATCAGTGAGTCCACTTACATTCAGTACTTC. Translated, it gives CAISESTYIQYF. The V and J genes are TRBV10-3 and TRBJ2-4; D uncertain. The CDR3 runs 12 residues. Deletions cut 0 bases from V and 8 bases from J, with 5 bases between. CDR1 and CDR2 from the germline V gene are ENHRY and SYGVKD.

This clone has a handful of counts. V usage is TRBV6-5 and J usage is TRBJ2-5, with TRBD1 matching over 7 bases. The CDR3 covers 13 residues. Per the germline V gene, CDR1 is MNHEY and CDR2 is SVGAGI. Trimming at V came to 1 base and at J to 4 bases, leaving 0 bases not matched to a gene. Here the CDR3 reads CASSYYRGETQYF. CDR3 bases: TGTGCCAGCAGTTACTACAGGGGAGAGACCCAGTACTTC.

This clone occurred a few times. The chain links TRBV6-5 to TRBJ2-7, with D perhaps matching TRBD2 (7 bases). This CDR3 is built from 15 residues. Germline V gene sequence: CDR1 MNHEY, CDR2 SVGAGI. V lost 7 bases, J lost 2 bases, and 18 bases lay in between. The CDR3 DNA reads TGTGCCAGCACCGTTGGGGGGGGCGGGCCCTACGAGCAGTACTTC. Protein: CASTVGGGGPYEQYF.

The V gene is TRBV5-1, the J gene TRBJ2-3; a possible D gene is TRBD2 (6 bases). This CDR3 has 16 residues. Trimming took off 1 base at V and 1 base at J, with 13 bases between the two ends. The germline V gene has CDR1 SGHRS and CDR2 YFSETQ. The CDR3 DNA reads TGCGCCAGCAGCTTGTCCCAGCCGGGAGGCACAGATACGCAGTATTTT. Its protein product is CASSLSQPGGTDTQYF.

The rearrangement joins TRBV6-1 to TRBJ2-7; a weak D match, TRBD1 (6 bases). V lost 6 bases, J lost 5 bases, and 20 bases lay in between. The CDR3 runs 15 residues. The germline gives CDR1 MNHNS, CDR2 SASEGT. The CDR3 loop reads CASSLHAGASDEQYF. For the CDR3, the DNA is TGTGCCAGCAGCCTTCACGCAGGGGCTAGTGACGAGCAGTACTTC.

The chain uses TRBV7-9 and TRBJ2-7; 7 positions match TRBD2. CDR3 length equals 13 residues. With V trimmed by 5 bases and J by 2 bases, 3 bases remained unmatched. CDR1 SEHNR and CDR2 FQNEAQ come from the germline V gene (reference sequence). CDR3 loop: CASSQAGTYEQYF. The CDR3 DNA follows: TGTGCCAGCAGCCAAGCGGGAACCTACGAGCAGTACTTC.

The chain combines TRBV2 with TRBJ2-3; D gene ambiguous. This CDR3 is 13 amino acids long. V dropped 7 bases and J dropped 0 bases, with 8 bases sitting between them. Germline V CDR1 and CDR2: SNHLY, FYNNEI. The DNA for the CDR3 is TGTGCCAGCAAAGCGCCTAGCACAGATACGCAGTATTTT. Translated: CASKAPSTDTQYF.

The chain joins TRBV4-1 to TRBJ1-2, with no clear D. The CDR3 is 13 residues long. Trimming shortened V by 1 base and J by 3 bases, and 6 bases separated the two germline ends. Germline values: CDR1 MGHRA, CDR2 YSYEKL. The CDR3 loop reads CASSQVGYYGYTF. Written as DNA, the CDR3 is TGCGCCAGCAGCCAAGTGGGCTACTATGGCTACACCTTC.

V gene TRBV7-2 combines with J gene TRBJ2-3; the match to TRBD2 covers 7 bases. Trimming removed 4 bases from V and 1 base from J; junction bases left unmatched: 5. This CDR3 comprises 15 residues. Germline-derived CDR1 and CDR2 are SGHTA and FQGNSA. CDR3 in DNA: TGTGCCAGCAGCTCGGGGGGTGCTGGCACAGATACGCAGTATTTT. Its translation: CASSSGGAGTDTQYF.

The DNA for the CDR3 is TGCGCCAGCAGCCAAGAATCAGACAGTATCCATGAAGCTTTCTTT. It is translated as CASSQESDSIHEAFF. This chain connects TRBV4-1 to TRBJ1-1, with D tentatively TRBD1 (5 bases). The V gene lost 0 bases and the J gene lost 7 bases, with 15 bases spanning the gap. Per germline, CDR1 MGHRA and CDR2 YSYEKL. The CDR3 has 15 residues.

In its sample, this clone was seen a few times. J is TRBJ1-1 and V is TRBV5-1, with TRBD1 as a possible D gene (6 bases). The CDR3 sequence is 14 residues long. Looked up from germline, CDR1 is SGHRS and CDR2 is YFSETQ. V lost 5 bases to trimming and J lost 1 base, with 12 bases between them. CDR3 in DNA: TGCGCCAGCAGAAAAGAGACAGGGAACACTGAAGCTTTCTTT. This sequence encodes CASRKETGNTEAFF.

This clone has just a few counts. The chain combines TRBV5-6 with TRBJ2-2, with 7 nucleotides matching TRBD1. J was trimmed by 3 bases and V by 4 bases; bases with no gene match: 6. The V gene's germline CDR1 is SGHDT and CDR2 YYEEEE. The CDR3 length is 15 residues. CDR3: CASSTVTGYTGELFF. The DNA of the CDR3 is TGTGCCAGCAGCACGGTGACAGGGTACACCGGGGAGCTGTTTTTT.

This clone showed up just a few times. The V and J genes are TRBV2 and TRBJ2-1; unclear D gene. Trimming pared 1 base from V and 0 bases from J, leaving 7 bases between. From germline, CDR1 is SNHLY and CDR2 FYNNEI. The CDR3 is 15 amino acids. CDR3 sequence (DNA): TGTGCCAGCAGTGAAGGGCCTAGCTCCTACAATGAGCAGTTCTTC. This translates into CASSEGPSSYNEQFF.

V is TRBV5-6 and J is TRBJ1-5, with D hard to call. V was clipped by 0 bases and J by 2 bases, with 9 bases between them. The CDR3 has 15 residues. Germline V CDR1 and CDR2: SGHDT, YYEEEE. The CDR3 spells CASSLGELGNQPQHF. The CDR3 nucleotides read TGTGCCAGCAGCTTGGGGGAGTTGGGCAATCAGCCCCAGCATTTT.